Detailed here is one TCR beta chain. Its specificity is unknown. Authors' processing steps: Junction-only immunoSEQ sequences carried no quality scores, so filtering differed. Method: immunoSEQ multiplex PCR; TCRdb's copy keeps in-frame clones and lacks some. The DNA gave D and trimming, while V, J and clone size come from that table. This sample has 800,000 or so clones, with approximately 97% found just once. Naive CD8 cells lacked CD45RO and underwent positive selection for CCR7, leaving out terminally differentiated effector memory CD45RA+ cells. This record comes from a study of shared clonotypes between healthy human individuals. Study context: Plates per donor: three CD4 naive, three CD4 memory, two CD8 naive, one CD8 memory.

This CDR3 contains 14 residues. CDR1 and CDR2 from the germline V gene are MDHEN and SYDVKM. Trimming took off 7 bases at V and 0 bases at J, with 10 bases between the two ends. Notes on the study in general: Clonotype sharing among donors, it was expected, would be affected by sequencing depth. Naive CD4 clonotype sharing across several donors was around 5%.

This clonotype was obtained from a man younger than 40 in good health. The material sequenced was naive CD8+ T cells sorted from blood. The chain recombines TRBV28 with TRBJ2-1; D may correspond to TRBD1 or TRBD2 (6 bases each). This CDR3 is CASKGGTSYNEQFF. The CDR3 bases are TGTGCCAGCAAGGGGGGCACCTCCTACAATGAGCAGTTCTTC.